The 28 T cell receptor beta chains in this list originate from one sample, sequenced in a study of vaccination effects on CD4 cells after COVID-19. Antigen specificity for these receptors is unknown. This table comes from immunoSEQ multiplex PCR, and its TCRdb copy is limited to in-frame clones, with some not included. The repertoire holds some 29,000 clones, with about 73% as singletons. After expansion with viral peptide pools in the ViraFEST assay, antigen-specific CD4+ T cells were sequenced. Culture lasted 10 days before CD4+ T cell isolation. Participants got two doses of BNT162b2 or mRNA-1273 vaccine. The sequencing used CD4+ T cells from PBMCs cultured with HCoV-OC43 spike peptides, collected after COVID-19 vaccination. The sample's subset: HCoV-OC43 spike overlapping peptide pool stimulation. The source is a human donor who received a COVID-19 vaccine.

The chain has TRBV2 and TRBJ2-3, with TRBD1 as a possible D gene (5 bases). V dropped 8 bases and J dropped 7 bases, with 19 bases sitting between them. Germline CDR1 SNHLY, CDR2 FYNNEI. The CDR3 consists of 14 residues. CDR3 nucleotides: TGTGCCAGCGAAGCAGGGCCCGATTCGTATACGCAGTATTTT. Translated, it gives CASEAGPDSYTQYF.

V gene TRBV6-4 combines with J gene TRBJ1-4; D not certain. V shed 2 bases and J shed 0 bases, with 25 bases lying between them. The length of the CDR3 is 21 residues. CDR1 is MRHNA, CDR2 SNTAGT, per germline. CDR3 DNA: TGTGCCAGCAGTGACCCCCAAGGGATCCAGACGAGCGTCGCAACTAATGAAAAACTGTTTTTT. Its translation is CASSDPQGIQTSVATNEKLFF.

The CDR3 protein is CASSPREADNEQFF. The CDR3 bases are TGTGCCAGCAGCCCAAGGGAGGCCGACAATGAGCAGTTCTTC. The genes are TRBV11-2 and TRBJ2-1; tentatively, D is TRBD2 (6 bases). Germline V gene lookup returns CDR1 SGHAT and CDR2 FQNNGV. V was pared by 5 bases and J by 5 bases, with 13 bases between. The CDR3 contains 14 residues.

V gene TRBV6-4 combines with J gene TRBJ1-1; 9 nucleotides match TRBD1. Germline lookup yields CDR1 MRHNA and CDR2 SNTAGT. The CDR3 extends over 15 amino acids. Trimming cost V 4 bases and J 5 bases; bases outside gene matches: 8. The CDR3 bases are TGTGCCAGCAGTGCGGAGGGACAGGGTGGAACTGAAGCTTTCTTT. Translation: CASSAEGQGGTEAFF.

The chain combines TRBV18 with TRBJ2-5; no reliable D call. Trimming pared 3 bases from V and 4 bases from J, leaving 12 bases between. The germline V gene encodes CDR1 KGHSH and CDR2 LQKENI. This CDR3 spans 14 amino acids. This chain's CDR3 is CASSPPARAETQYF. CDR3 in DNA: TGTGCCAGCTCACCGCCTGCTAGGGCAGAGACCCAGTACTTC.

This clone was counted once. V and J are TRBV10-2 and TRBJ2-3; D gene ambiguous. The germline V gene has CDR1 WSHSY and CDR2 SAAADI. Trimming took off 2 bases at V and 2 bases at J, with 11 bases between the two ends. The CDR3 spans 15 residues. The CDR3 spells CASSEGTTFTDTQYF. Here the CDR3 DNA reads TGCGCCAGCAGTGAGGGAACCACATTCACAGATACGCAGTATTTT.

This chain links TRBV4-1 with TRBJ1-5; D is ambiguous. Trimming removed 2 bases at V and 4 bases at J, with 9 bases between. The CDR3 extends over 14 amino acids. The V gene's germline CDR1 is MGHRA and CDR2 YSYEKL. CDR3 amino acids: CASSQLYRNQPQHF. In nucleotides, the CDR3 is TGCGCCAGCAGCCAACTATATCGGAATCAGCCCCAGCATTTT.

V gene TRBV11-2 combines with J gene TRBJ1-2; D remains unclear. The germline gives CDR1 SGHAT, CDR2 FQNNGV. The CDR3 has 14 residues. The V end lost 1 base, the J end lost 3 bases, and 9 bases lay between the germline ends. The CDR3 bases are TGTGCCAGCAGCTTAGTAGCGCGGTACTATGGCTACACCTTC. Translating gives CASSLVARYYGYTF.

The gene calls are TRBV10-3 and TRBJ1-2; a weak D match, TRBD1 (5 bases). CDR1 and CDR2 (germline): ENHRY, SYGVKD. The ends were cut back, 10 bases at V and 11 bases at J, with 20 bases in the middle. The CDR3 totals 12 residues. The CDR3 here is CASTNPGLGYTF. The CDR3 DNA follows: TGTGCCAGCACAAATCCAGGGTTGGGATACACCTTC.

The chain joins TRBV5-6 to TRBJ2-2; 7 bases line up with TRBD1. V lost 4 bases and J lost 13; bases outside the gene matches: 7. Germline V gives CDR1 SGHDT, CDR2 YYEEEE. The CDR3 runs 12 residues. The CDR3 nucleotides read TGTGCCAGCAGCACTCGACAGGGACGGCTGTTTTTT. The encoded protein is CASSTRQGRLFF.

The chain has TRBV6-5 and TRBJ2-7; D call uncertain. Deletions cut 1 base from V and 5 bases from J, with 6 bases between. The CDR3 totals 12 residues. Germline CDR1 and CDR2: MNHEY and SVGAGI. CDR3 protein: CASSYFGDEQYF. The CDR3 DNA reads as TGTGCCAGCAGTTACTTCGGTGACGAGCAGTACTTC.

The gene calls are TRBV2 and TRBJ2-7; 9 bases are a match to TRBD2. This CDR3 spans 19 amino acids. V trimming: 2 bases; J trimming: 4 bases; junction bases outside the gene matches: 18. Germline values: CDR1 SNHLY, CDR2 FYNNEI. The DNA of the CDR3 is TGTGCCAGCAGTGAAAGGGTGCTAGCGGGAACCCGGGGGGGTTACGAGCAGTACTTC. Amino acid sequence: CASSERVLAGTRGGYEQYF.

The V gene is TRBV19, the J gene TRBJ1-2; tentatively, D is TRBD1 (5 bases). The germline CDR1 and CDR2 sequences are LNHDA and SQIVND (reference sequence). Between the trimmed V and J ends, which lost 3 bases and 6 bases, there was a span of 11 bases. The CDR3 covers 13 residues. CDR3 sequence: CASSMNGGNGYTF. The DNA for the CDR3 is TGTGCCAGTAGTATGAACGGGGGGAATGGCTACACCTTC.

The chain couples TRBV19 to TRBJ2-7; 7 bases match TRBD1. V was clipped by 4 bases and J by 7 bases; unmatched bases: 7. There are 13 residues in the CDR3. Per germline, CDR1 LNHDA and CDR2 SQIVND (reference sequence). The CDR3 protein is CASSSRGSREQYF. As DNA, the CDR3 is TGTGCCAGTAGTAGCAGGGGGTCTAGGGAGCAGTACTTC.

In DNA form, the CDR3 reads TGTGCCATCAGTGATTTAGGAGGGAGCACTGAAGCTTTCTTT. Translating gives CAISDLGGSTEAFF. The chain has TRBV10-3 and TRBJ1-1, with unresolved D. This CDR3 comprises 14 residues. Germline V lookup: CDR1 ENHRY, CDR2 SYGVKD. Trimming took 3 bases from V and 4 from J, leaving 12 bases between them.

The chain has TRBV5-1 and TRBJ2-5, with D perhaps matching TRBD2 (6 bases). CDR3 size: 13 residues. Germline-derived CDR1 and CDR2 are SGHRS and YFSETQ. V was clipped by 1 base and J by 3 bases, with 7 bases between them. The CDR3: CASSLSGEETQYF. CDR3 sequence (DNA): TGCGCCAGCAGCTTGTCGGGGGAAGAGACCCAGTACTTC.

The chain links TRBV19 to TRBJ1-1; possibly TRBD1 for D (6 bases). V was shortened by 6 bases and J by 4 bases, with 12 bases between the two germline ends. There are 13 residues in the CDR3. In germline, CDR1 is LNHDA, CDR2 SQIVND (reference sequence). The CDR3 nucleotides read TGTGCCAGTAGCCGCGACAGGCTCACTGAAGCTTTCTTT. Protein product: CASSRDRLTEAFF.

The chain employs TRBV12-5 and TRBJ2-1; no clear D gene. V lost 0 bases and J 8 bases, leaving 20 bases between the germline ends. Germline CDR1 reads LGHNT; CDR2 reads FRNRAP. This CDR3 contains 17 residues. CDR3 in DNA: TGTGCTAGTGGTTTGGTACCTACTCCCGCACATTCCCATGAGCAGTTCTTC. Protein: CASGLVPTPAHSHEQFF. Full variable domain (rest looked up from reference TRBV12-5 and TRBJ2-1): DARVTQTPRHKVTEMGQEVTMRCQPILGHNTVFWYRQTMMQGLELLAYFRNRAPLDDSGMPKDRFSAEMPDATLATLKIQPSEPRDSAVYFCASGLVPTPAHSHEQFFGPGTRLTVL.

This rearrangement joins TRBV5-1 to TRBJ1-2, with 8 bases matching TRBD1. This CDR3 comprises 14 residues. Germline values: CDR1 SGHRS, CDR2 YFSETQ. Germline trimming cut 3 bases from V and 6 bases from J; bases unmatched to any gene: 7. Here the CDR3 DNA reads TGCGCCAGCAGCTATACAGGGGGGAGAAATGGCTACACCTTC. Amino acids: CASSYTGGRNGYTF. Filled out from reference TRBV5-1 and TRBJ1-2, the complete variable domain reads KAGVTQTPRYLIKTRGQQVTLSCSPISGHRSVSWYQQTPGQGLQFLFEYFSETQRNKGNFPGRFSGRQFSNSRSEMNVSTLELGDSALYLCASSYTGGRNGYTFGSGTRLTVV.

V gene TRBV5-1 combines with J gene TRBJ2-5; D remains ambiguous. This CDR3 spans 14 amino acids. Germline CDR1 and CDR2: SGHRS and YFSETQ. V lost 0 bases and J 8 bases, leaving 14 bases between the germline ends. The CDR3: CASSLEVESSTQYF. In nucleotides, the CDR3 is TGCGCCAGCAGCTTGGAGGTAGAGAGCTCCACCCAGTACTTC.

V gene TRBV10-1 combines with J gene TRBJ1-2; 7 bases line up with TRBD1. CDR1 and CDR2 (germline): WNHNN, SYGVQD (reference sequence). This CDR3 is 16 amino acids long. After removal of 4 bases from V and 4 bases from J, the junction contained 12 bases not matched to a gene. CDR3 protein: CASSGPKLGQIYGYTF. The CDR3 nucleotides are TGCGCCAGCAGTGGTCCGAAACTGGGACAGATCTATGGCTACACCTTC.

The chain is built from TRBV5-8 and TRBJ2-1, with 13 bases matching TRBD2. The CDR3 is made up of 15 amino acids. V was pared by 6 bases and J by 2 bases, with 2 bases of the junction left unmatched. The V gene's germline CDR1 is SGHTS and CDR2 YDEGEE. The CDR3, as DNA: TGTGCCAGCACCGGACTAGCGGGAGCCTACAATGAGCAGTTCTTC. This gives the protein CASTGLAGAYNEQFF.

V and J are TRBV4-1 and TRBJ1-4; 8 bases align to TRBD1. Germline V lookup: CDR1 MGHRA, CDR2 YSYEKL. The ends lost 3 bases at V and 10 bases at J; junction bases unmatched: 10. The CDR3 is 15 residues long. The CDR3 region is CASSQTGAQDGKLFF. The CDR3 nucleotides are TGCGCCAGCAGCCAGACAGGGGCGCAGGATGGAAAACTGTTTTTT.

This chain uses TRBV6-5 with TRBJ2-3; D is possibly TRBD1 or TRBD2 (6 bases each). V lost 7 bases and J lost 8, with 13 bases in between. The CDR3 runs to 12 residues. Germline lookup yields CDR1 MNHEY and CDR2 SVGAGI. DNA of the CDR3: TGTGCCAGCAAGGTCGGGGGCGGTACGCAGTATTTT. This sequence encodes CASKVGGGTQYF.

The rearrangement links TRBV7-9 to TRBJ2-7, with D perhaps matching TRBD2 (5 bases). Trimming left V 2 bases short and J 5 bases short, with 10 bases between. Germline CDR1 and CDR2: SEHNR and FQNEAQ (reference sequence). The CDR3 contains 13 residues. The CDR3 nucleotides are TGTGCCAGCAGCTTAAGCGGACGCGACGAGCAGTACTTC. This encodes CASSLSGRDEQYF.

The chain recombines TRBV29-1 with TRBJ2-5, with D perhaps matching TRBD1 or TRBD2 (5 bases each). The CDR3 spans 13 residues. Germline CDR1 reads SQVTM; CDR2 reads ANQGSEA. Trimming removed 4 bases at V and 5 bases at J, with 14 bases between. CDR3 coding DNA: TGCAGCGTTGCTCGAGGGGTCGGGGAGACCCAGTACTTC. Protein sequence: CSVARGVGETQYF.

The chain carries TRBV7-2 and TRBJ2-1; 15 nucleotides agree with TRBD2. The CDR3 length is 19 residues. The trim removed 3 bases at V and 0 bases at J, leaving 6 bases unmatched. Germline CDR1 is SGHTA and CDR2 is FQGNSA. CDR3 sequence: CASSFGTSGRTGSYNEQFF. The CDR3 DNA reads as TGTGCCAGCAGCTTTGGGACTAGCGGGAGGACAGGCTCCTACAATGAGCAGTTCTTC.

The chain couples TRBV7-2 to TRBJ1-1; 10 positions match TRBD1. Germline V gene sequence: CDR1 SGHTA, CDR2 FQGNSA. The CDR3 is 16 amino acids. With V trimmed by 1 base and J by 0 bases, 2 bases remained unmatched. The CDR3 sequence: CASSLGGTGVNTEAFF. The CDR3 nucleotides are TGTGCCAGCAGCTTAGGTGGGACAGGGGTGAACACTGAAGCTTTCTTT. The entire variable domain, with the rest obtained from reference TRBV7-2 and TRBJ1-1, is as follows: GAGVSQSPSNKVTEKGKDVELRCDPISGHTALYWYRQSLGQGLEFLIYFQGNSAPDKSGLPSDRFSAERTGGSVSTLTIQRTQQEDSAVYLCASSLGGTGVNTEAFFGQGTRLTVV.